The rows below give T cell receptor beta chains drawn from one sample of a study of shared clonotypes between healthy human individuals. TCRdb keeps only in-frame clones here, not all; method: immunoSEQ multiplex PCR. The data contain around 2,000,000 clones, 90% to 95% of them seen just once; the ten biggest clones take up 0.13%. Specimen: naive CD4+ T cells sorted from blood. The origin of the receptors is a man between 18 and 35 years old in good health. Each CDR3 is given with its conserved first and last residue. A D gene is named only where the DNA matches it firmly. Clone size is stated in some rows and not others, as once, few, many or a class when expanded.

V	J	D	size	CDR3	DNA
TRBV10-3	TRBJ1-1	NA	NA	CAISDVGTEAFF	TGTGCCATCAGTGATGTAGGCACTGAAGCTTTCTTT
TRBV5-7	TRBJ1-5	NA	NA	CASKPREICQPQHF	TGTGCCAGCAAACCCCGGGAAATTTGCCAGCCCCAGCATTTT
TRBV13	TRBJ2-1	NA	NA	CASSLEALSSYNEQFF	TGTGCCAGCAGCTTAGAGGCGCTTAGCTCCTACAATGAGCAGTTCTTC
TRBV10-1	TRBJ2-3	NA	NA	CASSLGGAQGSTDTQYF	TGCGCCAGCAGTTTAGGCGGGGCGCAGGGGAGCACAGATACGCAGTATTTT
TRBV5-1	TRBJ2-1	NA	NA	CASTLMGLEGVKGYNEQFF	TGCGCCAGCACCCTCATGGGGTTAGAAGGTGTTAAAGGATACAATGAGCAGTTCTTC
TRBV28	TRBJ2-7	NA	NA	CASSLTGEQYF	TGTGCCAGCAGTTTAACGGGCGAGCAGTACTTC
TRBV5-1	TRBJ1-1	NA	NA	CASSWDGVNTEAFF	TGCGCCAGCAGCTGGGATGGCGTTAACACTGAAGCTTTCTTT
TRBV6-5	TRBJ2-7	TRBD1	NA	CASSTGELGAYEQYF	TGTGCCAGCAGTACAGGGGAGTTGGGCGCCTACGAGCAGTACTTC
TRBV4-3	TRBJ2-7	NA	NA	CASSQDRWLYEQYF	TGCGCCAGCAGCCAAGATCGGTGGCTCTACGAGCAGTACTTC
TRBV30	TRBJ1-4	NA	NA	CAWSSRLNEKLFF	TGTGCCTGGAGTTCCCGGCTTAATGAAAAACTGTTTTTT
TRBV15	TRBJ1-2	NA	NA	CATSREPDTISGYTF	TGTGCCACCAGCAGAGAACCGGACACCATCAGTGGCTACACCTTC
TRBV19	TRBJ1-5	NA	NA	CASRTPQGDKSNQPQHF	TGTGCCAGTAGGACCCCACAGGGCGATAAAAGCAATCAGCCCCAGCATTTT
TRBV2	TRBJ2-3	NA	NA	CASSDRSTDTQYF	TGTGCCAGCAGTGACAGAAGCACAGATACGCAGTATTTT
TRBV19	TRBJ1-2	NA	few	CASSMGGGAGGYTF	TGTGCCAGTAGTATGGGAGGTGGGGCTGGTGGCTACACCTTC
TRBV11-2	TRBJ2-1	NA	NA	CASSLLYSREQFF	TGTGCCAGCAGCTTATTGTACTCGCGAGAGCAGTTCTTC
TRBV5-1	TRBJ1-1	NA	NA	CASSPTRGRAFF	TGCGCCAGCAGCCCGACGAGGGGGAGAGCTTTCTTT